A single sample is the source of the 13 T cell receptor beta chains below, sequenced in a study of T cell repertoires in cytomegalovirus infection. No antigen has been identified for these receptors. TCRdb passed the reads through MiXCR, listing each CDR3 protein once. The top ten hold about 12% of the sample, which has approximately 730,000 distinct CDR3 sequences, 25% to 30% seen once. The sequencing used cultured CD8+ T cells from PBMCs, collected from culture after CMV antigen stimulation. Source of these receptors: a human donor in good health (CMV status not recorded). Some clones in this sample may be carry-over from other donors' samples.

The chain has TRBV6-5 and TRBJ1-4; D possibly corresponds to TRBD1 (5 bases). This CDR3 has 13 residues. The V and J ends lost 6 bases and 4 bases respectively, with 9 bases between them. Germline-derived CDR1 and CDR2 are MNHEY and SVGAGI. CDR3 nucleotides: TGTGCCAGCAGCCCAGGGAGTAATGAAAAACTGTTTTTT. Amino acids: CASSPGSNEKLFF.

The CDR3 region has the DNA TGTGCCAGCGCCGACGGACAGGGGGCAACCGGGGAGCTGTTTTTT. Translating gives CASADGQGATGELFF. This chain connects TRBV4-2 to TRBJ2-2; 11 nucleotides match TRBD1. V lost 8 bases, J lost 5 bases, and 7 bases stayed unmatched. The CDR3 runs 15 residues. Per the germline V gene, CDR1 is LGHNA and CDR2 is YNFKEQ.

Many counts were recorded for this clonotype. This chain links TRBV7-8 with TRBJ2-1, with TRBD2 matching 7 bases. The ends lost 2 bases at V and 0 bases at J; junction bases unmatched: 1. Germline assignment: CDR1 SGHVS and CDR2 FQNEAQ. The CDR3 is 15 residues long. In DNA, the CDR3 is TGTGCCAGCAGCTTAAGCGGGGTCTCCTACAATGAGCAGTTCTTC. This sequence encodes CASSLSGVSYNEQFF.

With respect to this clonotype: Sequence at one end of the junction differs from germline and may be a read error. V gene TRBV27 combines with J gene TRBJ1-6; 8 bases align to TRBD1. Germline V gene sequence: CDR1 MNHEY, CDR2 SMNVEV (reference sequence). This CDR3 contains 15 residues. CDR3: CASSPQGAYSSPLHF. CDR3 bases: TGTGCCAGCAGTCCCCAGGGGGCTTATAGTTCACCCCTCCACTTT.

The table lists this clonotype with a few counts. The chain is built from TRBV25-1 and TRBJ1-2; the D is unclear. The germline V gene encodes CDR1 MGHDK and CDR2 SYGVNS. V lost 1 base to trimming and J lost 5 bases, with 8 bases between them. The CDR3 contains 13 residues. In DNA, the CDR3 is TGTGCCAGCAGTGAATTGGGCTTATATGGCTACACCTTC. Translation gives CASSELGLYGYTF.

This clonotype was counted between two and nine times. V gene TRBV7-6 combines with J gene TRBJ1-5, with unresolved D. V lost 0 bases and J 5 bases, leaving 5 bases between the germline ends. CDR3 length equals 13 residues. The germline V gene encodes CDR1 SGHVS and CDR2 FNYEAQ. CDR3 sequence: CASSLAKYQPQHF. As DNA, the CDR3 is TGTGCCAGCAGCTTAGCTAAATATCAGCCCCAGCATTTT.

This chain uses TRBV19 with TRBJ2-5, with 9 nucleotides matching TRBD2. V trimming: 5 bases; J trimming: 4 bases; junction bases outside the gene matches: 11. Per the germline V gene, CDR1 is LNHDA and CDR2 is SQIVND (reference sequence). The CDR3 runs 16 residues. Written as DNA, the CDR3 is TGTGCCAGTAGTGTCTTAGCGGGGGTGCCCCGAGAGACCCAGTACTTC. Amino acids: CASSVLAGVPRETQYF.

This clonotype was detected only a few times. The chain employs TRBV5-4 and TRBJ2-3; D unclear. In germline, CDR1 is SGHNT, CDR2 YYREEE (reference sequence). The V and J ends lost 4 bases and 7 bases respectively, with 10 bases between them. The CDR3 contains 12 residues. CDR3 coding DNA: TGTGCCAGCAGCCCGACCGGCTATACGCAGTATTTT. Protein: CASSPTGYTQYF.

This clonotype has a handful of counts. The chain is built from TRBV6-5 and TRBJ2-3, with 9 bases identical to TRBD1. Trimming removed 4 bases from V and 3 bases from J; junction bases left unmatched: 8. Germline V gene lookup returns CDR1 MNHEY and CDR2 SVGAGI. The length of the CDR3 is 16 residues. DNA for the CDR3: TGTGCCAGCAGTTTCCGGACAGGGGAGGCGACAGATACGCAGTATTTT. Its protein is CASSFRTGEATDTQYF.

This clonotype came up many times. The CDR3 protein is CAVKNRGQETQYF. The CDR3 DNA reads as TGTGCCGTAAAGAACAGGGGACAAGAGACCCAGTACTTC. The genes are TRBV7-9 and TRBJ2-5; TRBD1 matches 7 bases. CDR3 length: 13 amino acids. CDR1 SEHNR and CDR2 FQNEAQ come from the germline V gene (reference sequence). The V and J ends lost 11 bases and 2 bases, in that order; junction bases with no gene match: 8.

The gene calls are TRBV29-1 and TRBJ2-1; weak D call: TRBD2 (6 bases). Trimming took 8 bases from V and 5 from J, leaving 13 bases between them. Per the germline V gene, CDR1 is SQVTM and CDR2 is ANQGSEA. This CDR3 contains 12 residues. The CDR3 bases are TGCAGCTACCCGGGACTCAACAATGAGCAGTTCTTC. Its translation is CSYPGLNNEQFF.

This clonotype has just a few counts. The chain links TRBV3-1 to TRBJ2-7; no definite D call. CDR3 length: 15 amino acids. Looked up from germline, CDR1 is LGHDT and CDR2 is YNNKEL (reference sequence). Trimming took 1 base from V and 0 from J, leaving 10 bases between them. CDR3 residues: CASSQGTANSYEQYF. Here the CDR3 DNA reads TGTGCCAGCAGCCAAGGAACAGCAAACTCCTACGAGCAGTACTTC.

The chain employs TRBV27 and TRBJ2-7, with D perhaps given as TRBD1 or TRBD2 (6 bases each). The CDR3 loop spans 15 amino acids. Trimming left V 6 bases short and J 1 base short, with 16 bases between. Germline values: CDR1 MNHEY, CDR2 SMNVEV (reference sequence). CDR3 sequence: CASREGGSRSYEQYF. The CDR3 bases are TGTGCCAGCAGGGAGGGGGGAAGTCGATCCTACGAGCAGTACTTC.